A single sample is the source of the 18 T cell receptor beta chains below, sequenced in a study of monozygotic twins with inflammatory bowel disease. TCRdb processed the 5' RACE reads again and assigns one entry to each CDR3 protein, with no DNA. The sample has 150,000 to 200,000 distinct CDR3 sequences. Sequenced material: blood. The receptors were sampled from a human donor with ulcerative colitis or Crohn's disease, or a healthy co-twin of an affected twin (not recorded which).

The chain uses TRBV11-2 and TRBJ2-7; TCRdb designates TRBD1, a call that cannot be tested without DNA. The CDR3 is 15 amino acids. Germline values: CDR1 SGHAT, CDR2 FQNNGV. The CDR3 loop reads CASSLRPGRVYEQYF.

This rearrangement joins TRBV15 to TRBJ2-1; absent DNA, TCRdb's TRBD1 call cannot be checked. CDR3 length: 17 amino acids. In germline, CDR1 is LNHNV, CDR2 YYDKDF (reference sequence). CDR3 amino acids: CATSRDPGARSYNEQFF.

The V call is TRBV29-1, the J call TRBJ1-2. There are 13 residues in the CDR3. Germline V gives CDR1 SQVTM, CDR2 ANQGSEA. The chain's CDR3 is CSVAVWAGPGYTF. The whole variable domain, remainder taken from reference TRBV29-1 and TRBJ1-2, is SAVISQKPSRDICQRGTSLTIQCQVDSQVTMMFWYRQQPGQSLTLIATANQGSEATYESGFVIDKFPISRPNLTFSTLTVSNMSPEDSSIYLCSVAVWAGPGYTFGSGTRLTVV.

This sequence joins TRBV20-1 and TRBJ2-4; there is no DNA to check the TCRdb D call of TRBD2. In germline, CDR1 is DFQATT, CDR2 SNEGSKA (reference sequence). The CDR3 contains 12 residues. The CDR3 sequence: CSAEGTRDIQYF.

The chain employs TRBV4-1 and TRBJ1-2; TCRdb selects TRBD1, and the lack of DNA leaves this call unchecked. Germline V gene lookup returns CDR1 MGHRA and CDR2 YSYEKL. CDR3 length: 16 amino acids. The CDR3 region is CASSQELDRRYYGYTF.

The chain recombines TRBV10-3 with TRBJ2-7; TCRdb outputs TRBD2, but without DNA this stays unchecked. The CDR3 totals 12 residues. CDR1 and CDR2 from the germline V gene are ENHRY and SYGVKD. CDR3 in amino acids: CAISAIKREQYF.

The V and J genes are TRBV6-2 or TRBV6-3 and TRBJ2-1. CDR1 is MNHEY and CDR2 is SVGEGT in the germline V gene. This CDR3 comprises 14 residues. The CDR3 region is CASRLGTIYNEQFF.

This CDR3 reads CAIRKGTGEETQYF. The rearrangement uses TRBV10-3 and TRBJ2-5; the D gene TCRdb calls, TRBD1, cannot be checked with no DNA. Looked up from germline, CDR1 is ENHRY and CDR2 is SYGVKD. CDR3 length: 14 amino acids.

The genes are TRBV20-1 and TRBJ2-5; TCRdb reports TRBD1, a call that lacks DNA to check it against. The germline V gene encodes CDR1 DFQATT and CDR2 SNEGSKA (reference sequence). There are 13 residues in the CDR3. CDR3 sequence: CSAAPTGQETQYF.

This chain uses TRBV10-1 with TRBJ2-2; TCRdb's D call of TRBD1 is untestable without DNA. CDR1 WNHNN and CDR2 SYGVQD come from the germline V gene (reference sequence). The CDR3 totals 13 residues. CDR3 residues: CASRLDITGELFF.

This CDR3 reads CASSDLRAKNIQYF. The chain recombines TRBV10-2 with TRBJ2-4. The germline V gene has CDR1 WSHSY and CDR2 SAAADI. The CDR3 is 14 amino acids.

The rearrangement uses TRBV5-1 and TRBJ2-3; TCRdb's D call of TRBD2 is untestable without DNA. This CDR3 comprises 17 residues. CDR1 is SGHRS, CDR2 YFSETQ, per germline. CDR3 amino acids: CASSLAIAGGSTDTQYF.

The rearrangement uses TRBV10-3 and TRBJ2-5. Germline-derived CDR1 and CDR2 are ENHRY and SYGVKD. The CDR3 contains 13 residues. CDR3 sequence reads: CAISRPEVETQYF.

The chain links TRBV4-2 to TRBJ1-2. Germline-derived CDR1 and CDR2 are LGHNA and YNFKEQ. This CDR3 contains 14 residues. CDR3 region: CASSQVLEGYGYTF.

J is TRBJ2-1 and V is TRBV7-6; without DNA, the TCRdb call of TRBD2 cannot be checked. The CDR3 sequence is 16 residues long. CDR1 and CDR2 from the germline V gene are SGHVS and FNYEAQ. The CDR3 is CASSLVGSGIGNEQFF.

The genes are TRBV7-3 and TRBJ2-6; the D call of TRBD1 rests on TCRdb alone, since no DNA is present to check it. Germline V CDR1 and CDR2: SGHTA, FQGTGA. The CDR3 spans 15 residues. The CDR3 sequence is CASSFGQSGANVLTF. Using reference TRBV7-3 and TRBJ2-6 for the parts outside the CDR3, the full variable domain is GAGVSQTPSNKVTEKGKYVELRCDPISGHTALYWYRQSLGQGPEFLIYFQGTGAADDSGLPNDRFFAVRPEGSVSTLKIQRTERGDSAVYLCASSFGQSGANVLTFGAGSRLTVL.

The CDR3 loop is CASKKGHEQYF. This rearrangement joins TRBV19 to TRBJ2-7. The CDR3 is 11 amino acids. Germline assignment: CDR1 LNHDA and CDR2 SQIVND (reference sequence).

The rearrangement links TRBV9 to TRBJ2-7. The germline V gene encodes CDR1 SGDLS and CDR2 YYNGEE. This CDR3 spans 15 amino acids. CDR3 sequence reads: CASSETSGSSYEQYF.